This T cell receptor beta chain was documented in a study of monozygotic twins with inflammatory bowel disease. Germline V gene lookup returns CDR1 LGHNA and CDR2 YNFKEQ. The CDR3 extends over 13 amino acids. During cDNA synthesis, UMIs that each contained a 6-nucleotide sample barcode were added by means of template switching. cDNA encoding TCRalpha and TCRbeta underwent two nested PCRs of around 15 and 9 cycles, each of which was followed by bead purification. TCRdb reworked the 5' RACE reads into one entry per CDR3 protein, no DNA. The sample table sets out about 450,000 distinct CDR3 sequences. Overall study findings and caveats: Distinction of different T cell subtypes was not possible. Compared with healthy co-twins, IBD patients showed reduced TCRbeta repertoire diversity by inverse Simpson.

About this clonotype itself: Its antigen is not known.

The TCR was taken from a human donor with ulcerative colitis or Crohn's disease, or a healthy co-twin of an affected twin (not recorded which). V usage is TRBV4-2 and J usage is TRBJ2-1; TCRdb's D gene call, TRBD1, goes unchecked for lack of DNA. Source material: blood. CDR3 in amino acids: CASSQDGRAEQFF.